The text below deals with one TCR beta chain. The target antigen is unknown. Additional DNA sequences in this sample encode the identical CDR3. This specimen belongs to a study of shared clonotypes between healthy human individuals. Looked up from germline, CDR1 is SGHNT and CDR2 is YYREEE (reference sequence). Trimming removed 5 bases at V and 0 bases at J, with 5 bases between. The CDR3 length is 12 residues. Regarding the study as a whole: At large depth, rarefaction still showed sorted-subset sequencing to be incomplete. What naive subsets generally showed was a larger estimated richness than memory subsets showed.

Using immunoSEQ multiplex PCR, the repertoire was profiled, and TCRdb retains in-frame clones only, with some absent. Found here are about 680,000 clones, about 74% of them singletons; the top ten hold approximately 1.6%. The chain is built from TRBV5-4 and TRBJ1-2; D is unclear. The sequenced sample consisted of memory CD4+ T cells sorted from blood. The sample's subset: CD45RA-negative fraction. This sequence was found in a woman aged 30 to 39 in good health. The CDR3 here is CASSLTNYGYTF. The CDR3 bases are TGTGCCAGCAGTCTTACTAACTATGGCTACACCTTC.